These 30 T cell receptor beta chains originate from one sample sequenced in a study of cytomegalovirus exposure and HLA in healthy donors. Sequencing used immunoSEQ multiplex PCR; TCRdb keeps in-frame clones, though not all of them. Here the sample spans 250,000 or so clones, roughly 90% being singletons. The sample taken for sequencing was PBMCs. The receptors here all came from a man aged 18 to 35 in good health and CMV-seropositive.

This chain uses TRBV6-1 with TRBJ1-4; 7 nucleotides match TRBD1. J gave up 8 bases and V 4 bases, and 7 bases lay outside the gene matches. This CDR3 is 14 amino acids long. Germline V CDR1 and CDR2: MNHNS, SASEGT. The CDR3 DNA sequence: TGTGCCAGCAGTGTCGACAGGGTAGGAGAAAAACTGTTTTTT. Its protein product is CASSVDRVGEKLFF.

This clone was counted a single time. The chain has TRBV15 and TRBJ2-7; the D gene is possibly TRBD2 (5 bases). The germline V and J ends were trimmed by 0 bases and 3 bases, with 9 bases remaining between them. The CDR3 extends over 14 amino acids. Germline CDR1 reads LNHNV; CDR2 reads YYDKDF (reference sequence). The DNA for the CDR3 is TGTGCCACCAGCAGAGAGTCGGGATACTACGAGCAGTACTTC. Protein sequence: CATSRESGYYEQYF.

V and J are TRBV4-1 and TRBJ1-2; a possible D gene is TRBD1 (6 bases). Trimming stripped 0 bases from V and 8 bases from J, with 16 bases between. The CDR3 sequence is 15 residues long. The V gene's germline CDR1 is MGHRA and CDR2 YSYEKL. The CDR3: CASSQDRSGARGYTF. The CDR3, as DNA: TGCGCCAGCAGCCAAGATCGATCGGGGGCGCGAGGCTACACCTTC.

The rearrangement links TRBV28 to TRBJ1-5, with no clear D. The CDR3 covers 13 residues. The germline CDR1 and CDR2 sequences are MDHEN and SYDVKM. Trimming pared 5 bases from V and 6 bases from J, leaving 11 bases between. The CDR3 region is CASSPSPPQPQHF. The CDR3 DNA follows: TGTGCCAGCAGTCCGAGTCCTCCTCAGCCCCAGCATTTT.

The chain recombines TRBV29-1 with TRBJ1-5, with TRBD1 matching 7 bases. V was pared by 5 bases and J by 0 bases, with 1 base of the junction left unmatched. This CDR3 comprises 13 residues. CDR1 is SQVTM, CDR2 ANQGSEA, per germline. DNA for the CDR3: TGCAGCGTTCGGGACAGTAGCAATCAGCCCCAGCATTTT. This gives the protein CSVRDSSNQPQHF.

V usage is TRBV11-3 and J usage is TRBJ2-5; unclear D gene. The CDR3 is 13 amino acids. V lost 0 bases to trimming and J lost 2 bases, with 4 bases between them. The germline V gene has CDR1 SGHNT and CDR2 YENEEA. The CDR3, as DNA: TGTGCCAGCAGCTTAGACAGGCAAGAGACCCAGTACTTC. Translated, it gives CASSLDRQETQYF.

The gene calls are TRBV27 and TRBJ2-7; D may be TRBD1 or TRBD2 (5 bases each). The CDR3 is made up of 15 amino acids. Between the trimmed V and J ends, which lost 6 bases and 7 bases, there was a span of 22 bases. The germline V gene encodes CDR1 MNHEY and CDR2 SMNVEV (reference sequence). The CDR3 protein is CASRNRDPTPGEQYF. CDR3 DNA: TGTGCCAGCAGGAACCGGGACCCTACCCCGGGGGAGCAGTACTTC.

The V gene is TRBV12-5, the J gene TRBJ1-2; 8 bases line up with TRBD1. The length of the CDR3 is 14 residues. V dropped 4 bases and J dropped 5; count of bases not matched to a gene: 6. The V gene's germline CDR1 is LGHNT and CDR2 FRNRAP. The CDR3 coding sequence is TGTGCTAGTGGTTCGCCGACAGGGGTTTATGGCTACACCTTC. The encoded protein is CASGSPTGVYGYTF.

This sequence joins TRBV6-1 and TRBJ1-3; D call uncertain. There are 12 residues in the CDR3. CDR1 is MNHNS and CDR2 is SASEGT in the germline V gene. The V end lost 7 bases, the J end lost 4 bases, and 8 bases lay between the germline ends. The CDR3 region has the DNA TGTGCCAGCAATAAGGGAGGAAACACCATATATTTT. This gives the protein CASNKGGNTIYF.

This clone has just a few counts. V gene TRBV10-2 combines with J gene TRBJ2-3, with D perhaps TRBD2 (6 bases). The V gene lost 5 bases and the J gene lost 1 base, with 10 bases spanning the gap. CDR1 and CDR2 (germline): WSHSY, SAAADI. The CDR3 has 14 amino acids. Here the CDR3 reads CASSSPSGTDTQYF. CDR3 sequence (DNA): TGCGCCAGCAGTTCCCCTAGCGGCACAGATACGCAGTATTTT.

This chain joins TRBV28 and TRBJ1-2, with D uncertain. With 3 bases removed from V and 6 bases from J, the gap between germline ends came to 11 bases. Looked up from germline, CDR1 is MDHEN and CDR2 is SYDVKM. This CDR3 is 13 amino acids long. This CDR3 reads CASSLRARNGYTF. The CDR3 DNA sequence: TGTGCCAGCAGTTTGAGGGCGAGGAATGGCTACACCTTC.

This sequence joins TRBV6-5 and TRBJ2-7, with 8 bases aligning to TRBD2. With V trimmed by 4 bases and J by 4 bases, 12 bases remained unmatched. Per the germline V gene, CDR1 is MNHEY and CDR2 is SVGAGI. The CDR3 has 16 residues. The chain's CDR3 is CASSSIWEAGVYEQYF. CDR3 bases: TGTGCCAGCAGTTCGATCTGGGAAGCGGGAGTTTACGAGCAGTACTTC.

The chain employs TRBV19 and TRBJ1-1; D is unclear. Germline CDR1 LNHDA, CDR2 SQIVND (reference sequence). This CDR3 contains 15 residues. Trimming shortened V by 6 bases and J by 5 bases, and 19 bases separated the two germline ends. This chain's CDR3 is CASRESSRLGTEAFF. Here the CDR3 DNA reads TGTGCCAGTAGAGAATCGAGCAGGTTGGGTACTGAAGCTTTCTTT.

The chain couples TRBV28 to TRBJ2-7, with 12 bases aligning to TRBD2. The CDR3 totals 16 residues. With 0 bases clipped from V and 10 bases from J, the junction kept 10 bases outside the gene matches. In germline, CDR1 is MDHEN, CDR2 SYDVKM. The CDR3 nucleotides read TGTGCCAGCAGTTTATGGGTCACTAGCGGGAGGAGCGACCAGTACTTC. Translated: CASSLWVTSGRSDQYF.

In nucleotides, the CDR3 is TGCGCCAGCAGCCAACGGGGACTAGCGGGAGAAGATGATGAGCAGTTCTTC. Its translation is CASSQRGLAGEDDEQFF. The rearrangement joins TRBV4-1 to TRBJ2-1; 14 positions agree with TRBD2. The length of the CDR3 is 17 residues. Germline trimming cut 2 bases from V and 8 bases from J; bases unmatched to any gene: 8. CDR1 and CDR2 from the germline V gene are MGHRA and YSYEKL.

The chain employs TRBV18 and TRBJ2-1; 9 bases are a match to TRBD2. The germline CDR1 and CDR2 sequences are KGHSH and LQKENI. Unmatched junction bases numbered 5, after V lost 8 bases and J lost 0 bases. The CDR3 extends over 15 amino acids. This CDR3 reads CASATSGFSYNEQFF. The CDR3 DNA reads as TGTGCCAGCGCCACTAGCGGGTTCTCCTACAATGAGCAGTTCTTC.

The chain couples TRBV2 to TRBJ2-3; TRBD2 agrees at 7 bases. The CDR3 has 15 residues. Trimming at V came to 8 bases and at J to 0 bases, leaving 8 bases not matched to a gene. Germline V CDR1 and CDR2: SNHLY, FYNNEI. The CDR3 loop is CASGRVGLSTDTQYF. The DNA for the CDR3 is TGTGCCAGCGGGAGGGTGGGACTAAGCACAGATACGCAGTATTTT.

The rearrangement joins TRBV6-1 to TRBJ1-2; D not resolved. The CDR3 contains 13 residues. The V and J ends lost 4 bases and 2 bases respectively, with 8 bases between them. CDR1 and CDR2 (germline): MNHNS, SASEGT. CDR3 sequence (DNA): TGTGCCAGCAGTGGGACGGAGAACTATGGCTACACCTTC. This sequence encodes CASSGTENYGYTF.

This chain uses TRBV5-6 with TRBJ1-1; D remains ambiguous. Trimming stripped 6 bases from V and 3 bases from J, with 15 bases between. Germline V gene data show CDR1 as SGHDT and CDR2 as YYEEEE. This CDR3 is 14 amino acids long. The CDR3 sequence is CASTDGRSYTEAFF. The CDR3 DNA sequence: TGTGCCAGCACGGACGGGAGGTCTTACACTGAAGCTTTCTTT.

The rearrangement links TRBV9 to TRBJ2-2, with 7 nucleotides matching TRBD2. The germline gives CDR1 SGDLS, CDR2 YYNGEE. The CDR3 extends over 16 amino acids. The V segment lost 1 base and the J segment 4 bases; nucleotides outside the gene matches: 7. CDR3 DNA sequence: TGTGCCAGCAGCGTACTCGCGGGAGTGAGCACCGGGGAGCTGTTTTTT. Protein: CASSVLAGVSTGELFF.

The chain uses TRBV7-2 and TRBJ2-1; a possible D gene is TRBD1 (6 bases). The CDR3 length is 15 residues. The V end was cut by 1 base, the J end by 10 bases, with 17 bases between. The germline gives CDR1 SGHTA, CDR2 FQGNSA. CDR3 DNA sequence: TGTGCCAGCAGCTTAGATGTGGGGGCTAGGGTCGAGCAGTTCTTC. This sequence encodes CASSLDVGARVEQFF.

The chain recombines TRBV28 with TRBJ1-1; D is unclear. Germline CDR1 is MDHEN and CDR2 is SYDVKM. V was pared by 3 bases and J by 0 bases, with 8 bases between. The CDR3 covers 14 residues. The CDR3 is CASSFNGMNTEAFF. CDR3 DNA: TGTGCCAGCAGTTTCAACGGAATGAACACTGAAGCTTTCTTT.

The chain links TRBV29-1 to TRBJ2-7, with TRBD2 as a possible D gene (6 bases). Germline V gene lookup returns CDR1 SQVTM and CDR2 ANQGSEA. The CDR3 runs to 14 residues. Trimming shortened V by 1 base and J by 0 bases, and 10 bases separated the two germline ends. As DNA, the CDR3 is TGCAGCGTTGAAGGGGAGGAGGCCTCCTACGAGCAGTACTTC. It codes for CSVEGEEASYEQYF.

This chain connects TRBV30 to TRBJ1-5; 7 bases map to TRBD1. Germline V lookup: CDR1 GTSNPN, CDR2 SVGIG (reference sequence). Trimming removed 0 bases from V and 7 bases from J; junction bases left unmatched: 9. CDR3 length: 15 residues. The CDR3 DNA is TGTGCCTGGAGTGTATGGGGAGGGACAGCGCAGCCCCAGCATTTT. It translates to CAWSVWGGTAQPQHF.

This chain connects TRBV27 to TRBJ2-7, with 7 bases identical to TRBD1. The CDR3 covers 15 residues. V shed 1 base and J 5 bases; nucleotides not matched to a gene: 8. From germline, CDR1 is MNHEY and CDR2 SMNVEV (reference sequence). CDR3 nucleotide sequence: TGTGCCAGCAGTTTATTAGGGCAGGGGGTCAACGAGCAGTACTTC. Translation gives CASSLLGQGVNEQYF.

The chain employs TRBV11-1 and TRBJ2-1, with D possibly being TRBD1 (6 bases). The CDR3 is 13 amino acids. V shed 5 bases and J shed 4 bases, with 9 bases lying between them. Germline-derived CDR1 and CDR2 are SGHAT and FQDESV (reference sequence). The CDR3 region is CASSVQGYNEQFF. The CDR3 coding sequence is TGTGCCAGCAGCGTACAGGGATACAATGAGCAGTTCTTC. Using reference TRBV11-1 and TRBJ2-1 for the parts outside the CDR3, the full variable domain is EAEVAQSPRYKITEKSQAVAFWCDPISGHATLYWYRQILGQGPELLVQFQDESVVDDSQLPKDRFSAERLKGVDSTLKIQPAELGDSAMYLCASSVQGYNEQFFGPGTRLTVL.

This chain connects TRBV5-1 to TRBJ2-5; D tentatively reads TRBD1 or TRBD2 (7 bases each). V was cut by 6 bases and J by 3 bases, with 15 bases left in between. This CDR3 contains 14 residues. Germline V gene sequence: CDR1 SGHRS, CDR2 YFSETQ. The CDR3 loop is CASTLGGTEETQYF. The CDR3 DNA reads TGCGCCAGCACCCTGGGGGGGACAGAAGAGACCCAGTACTTC.

V usage is TRBV5-1 and J usage is TRBJ2-1; TRBD1 matches 7 bases. This CDR3 contains 15 residues. Germline trimming cut 0 bases from V and 2 bases from J; bases unmatched to any gene: 2. Germline V gene data show CDR1 as SGHRS and CDR2 as YFSETQ. The CDR3 is CASSLVQGAYNEQFF. Written as DNA, the CDR3 is TGCGCCAGCAGCTTGGTCCAGGGGGCCTACAATGAGCAGTTCTTC.

The chain uses TRBV30 and TRBJ1-2; tentative D call: TRBD1 (6 bases). Per germline, CDR1 GTSNPN and CDR2 SVGIG (reference sequence). This CDR3 comprises 11 residues. V gave up 7 bases and J gave up 7 bases, with 13 bases separating them. CDR3 sequence: CASLTGAGYTF. The CDR3 bases are TGTGCCTCCTTAACGGGGGCTGGCTACACCTTC.

The CDR3: CVVGANTEAFF. CDR3 DNA sequence: TGTGTAGTCGGGGCGAACACTGAAGCTTTCTTT. The V and J genes are TRBV28 and TRBJ1-1, with D possibly matching TRBD1 (5 bases). This CDR3 region has 11 residues. Germline values: CDR1 MDHEN, CDR2 SYDVKM.